This TCR beta chain was captured by sequencing in a study of blood T cell repertoires in COVID-19. Turning to the study itself: Both acute and convalescent COVID-19 samples were obtained from the United States, Italy and Spain.

The data were produced by immunoSEQ multiplex PCR, yet TCRdb's version contains in-frame clones alone and is incomplete. The sample carries around 160,000 clones, approximately 80% recorded once. V was cut by 5 bases and J by 1 base, with 12 bases left in between. The germline V gene has CDR1 SGHVS and CDR2 FQNEAQ. The CDR3 totals 14 residues. This chain connects TRBV7-8 to TRBJ2-7; D is possibly TRBD2 (6 bases). The sequence came from a woman of 80 years or more with acute or convalescent COVID-19. The sequencing input was peripheral blood. The CDR3 reads CASSRRAESYEQYF. The CDR3 DNA follows: TGTGCCAGCAGCCGGAGGGCCGAGTCCTACGAGCAGTACTTC.